What follows describes a single T cell receptor (beta chain). Trimming took 3 bases from V and 2 from J; bases not matched to a gene: 5. The CDR3 has 15 residues. Germline V gene sequence: CDR1 SGHRS, CDR2 YFSETQ. As processed by the authors: Reference gene primer amplification gave estimated nucleated cell counts. Generated by immunoSEQ multiplex PCR, the TCRdb table keeps only in-frame clones and is missing some. V and J calls and clone size are given by that table; D and trimming were obtained from the DNA. The table lists about 23,000 clones, approximately 94% of them singletons, with around 4% in the top ten. This sample stems from a study of blood T cell repertoires in COVID-19. Study as a whole: Samples of COVID-19 (acute and convalescent) were obtained from the United States, Italy and Spain.

The sample consisted of peripheral blood. The V call is TRBV5-1, the J call TRBJ2-1, with 7 bases that match TRBD1. The clonotype originates from a woman between 50 and 59 years old with active COVID-19. The CDR3 DNA reads TGCGCCAGCAGCTCCGGACAGGAACCCTACAATGAGCAGTTCTTC. Translated: CASSSGQEPYNEQFF.